Given below is one T cell receptor beta chain in context. The antigen is unknown. A sample-barcoded 5' primer and a J-beta primer mix were used in a second PCR of roughly 7 to 11 cycles. Each CDR3 protein gets one entry after TCRdb re-called the 5' RACE reads with MiXCR. The sample lists around 1,500,000 distinct CDR3 sequences; 35% to 45% were seen once. Donors each provided roughly 11 milliliters of peripheral blood. Isolated per sample were at least 7 million PBMCs. These data are taken from a study of blood T cells in healthy people across ages. Study-wide results and limits: More naive CD4+ cells and higher diversity marked long-lived donors relative to aged donors. Significant beta diversity loss was already apparent by age around 40, declining roughly linearly.

Trimming removed 5 bases from V and 6 bases from J, with 11 bases in between. Germline CDR1 reads SSHAT; CDR2 reads FNYEAQ (reference sequence). The CDR3 extends over 13 amino acids. V is TRBV7-7 and J is TRBJ2-1; the D is unclear. This TCR derives from a woman between 18 and 29 years old in good health. The sample was blood. The CDR3 loop reads CASSHSPLNEQFF. CDR3 coding DNA: TGTGCCAGCAGCCATTCTCCTCTCAATGAGCAGTTCTTC.